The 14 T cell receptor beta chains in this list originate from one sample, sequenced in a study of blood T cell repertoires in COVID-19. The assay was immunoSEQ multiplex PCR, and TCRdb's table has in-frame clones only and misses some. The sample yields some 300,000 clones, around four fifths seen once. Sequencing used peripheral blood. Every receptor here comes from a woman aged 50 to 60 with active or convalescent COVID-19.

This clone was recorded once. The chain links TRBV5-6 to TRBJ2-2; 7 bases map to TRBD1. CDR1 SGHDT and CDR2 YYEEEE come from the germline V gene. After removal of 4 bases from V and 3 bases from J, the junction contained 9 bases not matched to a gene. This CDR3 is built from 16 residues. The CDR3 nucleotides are TGTGCCAGCAGCAGTATTCGACAGGGTGACACCGGGGAGCTGTTTTTT. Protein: CASSSIRQGDTGELFF.

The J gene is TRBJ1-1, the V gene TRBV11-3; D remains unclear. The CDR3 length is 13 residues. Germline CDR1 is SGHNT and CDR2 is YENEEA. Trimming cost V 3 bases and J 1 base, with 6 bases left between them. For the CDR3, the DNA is TGTGCCAGCAGCTTCACGGGGAACACTGAAGCTTTCTTT. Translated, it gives CASSFTGNTEAFF.

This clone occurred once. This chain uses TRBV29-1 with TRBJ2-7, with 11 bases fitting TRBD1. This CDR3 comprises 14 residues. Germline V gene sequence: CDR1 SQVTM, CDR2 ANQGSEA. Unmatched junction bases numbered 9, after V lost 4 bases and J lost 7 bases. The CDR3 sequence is CSVGPRDRGDEQYF. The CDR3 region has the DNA TGCAGCGTTGGGCCCCGGGACAGGGGGGATGAGCAGTACTTC.

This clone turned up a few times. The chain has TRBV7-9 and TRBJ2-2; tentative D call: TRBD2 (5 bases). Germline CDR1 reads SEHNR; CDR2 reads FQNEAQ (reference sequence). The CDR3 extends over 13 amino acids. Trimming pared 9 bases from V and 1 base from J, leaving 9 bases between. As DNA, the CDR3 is TGTGCCAGGGAACTAGGGAACACCGGGGAGCTGTTTTTT. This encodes CARELGNTGELFF. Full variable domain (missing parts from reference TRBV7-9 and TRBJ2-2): DTGVSQNPRHKITKRGQNVTFRCDPISEHNRLYWYRQTLGQGPEFLTYFQNEAQLEKSRLLSDRFSAERPKGSFSTLEIQRTEQGDSAMYLCARELGNTGELFFGEGSRLTVL.

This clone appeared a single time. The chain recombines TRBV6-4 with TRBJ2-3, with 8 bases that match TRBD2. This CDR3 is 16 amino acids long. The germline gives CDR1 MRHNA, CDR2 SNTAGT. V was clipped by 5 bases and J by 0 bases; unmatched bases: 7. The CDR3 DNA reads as TGTGCCAGCAGTCTCACACTAGCGGCTAGCACAGATACGCAGTATTTT. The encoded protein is CASSLTLAASTDTQYF.

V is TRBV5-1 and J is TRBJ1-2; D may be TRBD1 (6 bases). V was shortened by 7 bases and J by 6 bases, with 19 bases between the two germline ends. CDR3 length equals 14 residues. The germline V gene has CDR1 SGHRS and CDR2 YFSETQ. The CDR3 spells CASSVLQGTDGYTF. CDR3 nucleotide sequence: TGCGCCAGCTCAGTCCTACAGGGAACGGATGGCTACACCTTC. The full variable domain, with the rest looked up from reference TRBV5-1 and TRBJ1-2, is KAGVTQTPRYLIKTRGQQVTLSCSPISGHRSVSWYQQTPGQGLQFLFEYFSETQRNKGNFPGRFSGRQFSNSRSEMNVSTLELGDSALYLCASSVLQGTDGYTFGSGTRLTVV.

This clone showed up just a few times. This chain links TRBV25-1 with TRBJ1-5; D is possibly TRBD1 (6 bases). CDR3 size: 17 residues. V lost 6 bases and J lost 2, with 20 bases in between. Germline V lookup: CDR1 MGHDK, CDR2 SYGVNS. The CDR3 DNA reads TGTGCCAGCAGAGCGGGAGGGGGGATTGAGGGCAATCAGCCCCAGCATTTT. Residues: CASRAGGGIEGNQPQHF. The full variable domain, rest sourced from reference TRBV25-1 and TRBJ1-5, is EADIYQTPRYLVIGTGKKITLECSQTMGHDKMYWYQQDPGMELHLIHYSYGVNSTEKGDLSSESTVSRIRTEHFPLTLESARPSHTSQYLCASRAGGGIEGNQPQHFGDGTRLSIL.

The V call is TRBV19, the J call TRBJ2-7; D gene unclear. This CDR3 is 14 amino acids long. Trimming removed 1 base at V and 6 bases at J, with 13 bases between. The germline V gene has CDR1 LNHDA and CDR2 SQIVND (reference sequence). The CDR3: CASSIAAVPGEQYF. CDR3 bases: TGTGCCAGTAGTATAGCGGCGGTCCCCGGCGAGCAGTACTTC.

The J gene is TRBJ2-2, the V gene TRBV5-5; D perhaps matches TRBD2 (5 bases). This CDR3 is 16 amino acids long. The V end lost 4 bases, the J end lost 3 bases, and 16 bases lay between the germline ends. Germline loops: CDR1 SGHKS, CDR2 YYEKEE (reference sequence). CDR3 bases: TGTGCCAGCAGCCTGGTTTGGGGAGAGGACACCGGGGAGCTGTTTTTT. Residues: CASSLVWGEDTGELFF.

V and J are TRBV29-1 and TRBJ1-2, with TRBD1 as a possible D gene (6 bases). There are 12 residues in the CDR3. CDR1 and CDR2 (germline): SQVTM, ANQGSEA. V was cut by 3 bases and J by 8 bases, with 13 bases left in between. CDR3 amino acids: CSVENRAGGYTF. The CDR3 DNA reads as TGCAGCGTTGAGAACAGGGCTGGGGGCTACACCTTC.

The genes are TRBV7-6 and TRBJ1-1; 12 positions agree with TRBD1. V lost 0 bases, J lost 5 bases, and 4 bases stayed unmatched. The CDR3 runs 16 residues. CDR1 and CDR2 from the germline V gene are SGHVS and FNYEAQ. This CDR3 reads CASSLAGTGGSTEAFF. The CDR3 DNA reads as TGTGCCAGCAGCTTAGCTGGGACAGGGGGCTCGACTGAAGCTTTCTTT.

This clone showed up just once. DNA for the CDR3: TGTGCCAGCAGTACAAAAGAGACCCAGTACTTC. The encoded protein is CASSTKETQYF. This chain connects TRBV2 to TRBJ2-5; no firm D call. The CDR3 has 11 amino acids. CDR1 and CDR2 (germline): SNHLY, FYNNEI. The ends were cut back, 5 bases at V and 3 bases at J, with 4 bases in the middle.

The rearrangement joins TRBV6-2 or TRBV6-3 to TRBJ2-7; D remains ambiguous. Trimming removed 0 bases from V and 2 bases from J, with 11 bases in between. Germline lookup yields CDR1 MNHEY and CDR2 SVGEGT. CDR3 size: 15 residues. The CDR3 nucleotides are TGTGCCAGCAGTTACTCTCCGAGAAGTACCTACGAGCAGTACTTC. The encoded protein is CASSYSPRSTYEQYF.

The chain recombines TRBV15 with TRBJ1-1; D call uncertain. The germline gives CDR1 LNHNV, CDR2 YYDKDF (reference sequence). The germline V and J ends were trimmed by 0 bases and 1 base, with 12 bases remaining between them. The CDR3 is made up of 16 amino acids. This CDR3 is CATSRDLWAGNTEAFF. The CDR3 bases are TGTGCCACCAGCAGAGACCTTTGGGCAGGGAACACTGAAGCTTTCTTT.